Listed here are 30 T cell receptor beta chains from one sample, sequenced in a study of cytomegalovirus exposure and HLA in healthy donors. This PCR relied on a set of 60 Vbeta primers and 13 Jbeta primers. Clones were sequenced by immunoSEQ multiplex PCR, and TCRdb holds only the in-frame ones, with some missing. The sample has some 85,000 clones; around 81% are singletons. Material: PBMCs. The receptors originated from a young man in good health and CMV-seropositive.

This clone has just one count. An end of the junction does not agree with germline; a read error may underlie this. The chain joins TRBV7-7 to TRBJ2-5; no clear D gene. This CDR3 comprises 13 residues. In germline, CDR1 is SSHAT, CDR2 FNYEAQ (reference sequence). CDR3 DNA sequence: TGTGCTAGCAGCTCAGCCGATGGGCAGACCCAGTACTTC. It codes for CASSSADGQTQYF.

In the case of this clone: This same CDR3 is encoded by further DNA sequences in the sample. V is TRBV7-3 and J is TRBJ2-3; perhaps TRBD2 as D (6 bases). V lost 3 bases and J 3 bases, leaving 10 bases between the germline ends. CDR1 is SGHTA, CDR2 FQGTGA, per germline. The CDR3 consists of 14 residues. The CDR3 spells CASSFGGSTDTQYF. CDR3 coding DNA: TGTGCCAGCAGCTTCGGGGGATCAACAGATACGCAGTATTTT.

The rearrangement joins TRBV7-6 to TRBJ2-7; no reliable D call. The CDR3 has 14 amino acids. Germline CDR1 reads SGHVS; CDR2 reads FNYEAQ. Trimming pared 0 bases from V and 2 bases from J, leaving 8 bases between. CDR3: CASSLASGAYEQYF. CDR3 DNA: TGTGCCAGCAGCTTAGCGAGTGGTGCCTACGAGCAGTACTTC. The entire variable domain, with the rest obtained from reference TRBV7-6 and TRBJ2-7, is as follows: GAGVSQSPRYKVTKRGQDVALRCDPISGHVSLYWYRQALGQGPEFLTYFNYEAQQDKSGLPNDRFSAERPEGSISTLTIQRTEQRDSAMYRCASSLASGAYEQYFGPGTRLTVT.

V is TRBV7-9 and J is TRBJ1-1; 7 bases align to TRBD1. Germline-derived CDR1 and CDR2 are SEHNR and FQNEAQ (reference sequence). The CDR3 has 12 residues. V lost 5 bases, J lost 5 bases, and 2 bases stayed unmatched. The CDR3 nucleotides are TGTGCCAGCAGCAACAGGGGAACTGAAGCTTTCTTT. Its protein product is CASSNRGTEAFF.

This rearrangement joins TRBV4-2 to TRBJ2-7; 10 positions match TRBD1. Unmatched junction bases numbered 7, after V lost 0 bases and J lost 5 bases. Germline V lookup: CDR1 LGHNA, CDR2 YNFKEQ. The CDR3 is 16 residues long. CDR3 nucleotides: TGTGCCAGCAGCCAAGATGGGACAGGGGCAGTCGACGAGCAGTACTTC. It yields the protein CASSQDGTGAVDEQYF.

V gene TRBV15 combines with J gene TRBJ1-5, with D hard to call. CDR3 length: 14 amino acids. V was clipped by 0 bases and J by 7 bases, with 10 bases between them. From germline, CDR1 is LNHNV and CDR2 YYDKDF (reference sequence). The CDR3 protein is CATSRDPRGQPQHF. CDR3 coding DNA: TGTGCCACCAGCAGAGATCCGAGAGGACAGCCCCAGCATTTT.

V and J are TRBV19 and TRBJ1-1; D is unclear. Trimming removed 8 bases from V and 1 base from J, with 11 bases in between. The germline V gene encodes CDR1 LNHDA and CDR2 SQIVND (reference sequence). The CDR3 has 13 residues. Written as DNA, the CDR3 is TGTGCCAGTGCACAGACTAGGAACACTGAAGCTTTCTTT. Its protein product is CASAQTRNTEAFF.

J is TRBJ2-7 and V is TRBV4-1; 8 bases match TRBD1. The CDR3 has 16 residues. CDR1 MGHRA and CDR2 YSYEKL come from the germline V gene. V was pared by 0 bases and J by 6 bases, with 10 bases of the junction left unmatched. CDR3 loop: CASSQETAGGGSEQYF. DNA of the CDR3: TGCGCCAGCAGCCAAGAAACGGCAGGGGGCGGTTCCGAGCAGTACTTC.

This rearrangement joins TRBV7-9 to TRBJ1-1; D is unresolved. The CDR3 length is 14 residues. Germline V CDR1 and CDR2: SEHNR, FQNEAQ (reference sequence). Trimming removed 3 bases from V and 0 bases from J, with 8 bases in between. The DNA for the CDR3 is TGTGCCAGCAGCTTGCAAACAGTGAACACTGAAGCTTTCTTT. Protein product: CASSLQTVNTEAFF.

This clone was counted between two and nine times. The V and J genes are TRBV7-9 and TRBJ2-5; D uncertain. Trimming took 4 bases from V and 5 from J, leaving 11 bases between them. The germline V gene has CDR1 SEHNR and CDR2 FQNEAQ (reference sequence). The CDR3 totals 13 residues. The CDR3 sequence is CASSSSSAETQYF. The CDR3, as DNA: TGTGCCAGCAGCTCTAGTTCCGCGGAGACCCAGTACTTC.

CDR3 bases: TGTGCCAGCAGCTTGGGCAGCTATGGCTACACCTTC. Translation: CASSLGSYGYTF. The V and J genes are TRBV5-6 and TRBJ1-2; D unresolved. Trimming removed 0 bases from V and 4 bases from J, with 4 bases in between. Germline CDR1 SGHDT, CDR2 YYEEEE. This CDR3 comprises 12 residues.

The J gene is TRBJ2-7, the V gene TRBV4-1; D might be TRBD2 (6 bases). The V gene lost 6 bases and the J gene lost 3 bases, with 9 bases spanning the gap. The CDR3 runs 12 residues. Germline V gives CDR1 MGHRA, CDR2 YSYEKL. The DNA of the CDR3 is TGCGCCAGCAGTTCGACTAGCTACGAGCAGTACTTC. Translated: CASSSTSYEQYF.

This clone was seen just once. The chain joins TRBV2 to TRBJ1-5; TRBD1 aligns across 8 bases. The CDR3 is 15 amino acids. Per the germline V gene, CDR1 is SNHLY and CDR2 is FYNNEI. Germline trimming cut 6 bases from V and 4 bases from J; bases unmatched to any gene: 8. The CDR3 loop reads CASRNDRGGNQPQHF. The CDR3 DNA reads as TGTGCCAGCAGAAACGACAGGGGTGGGAATCAGCCCCAGCATTTT.

This clone was seen at least ten times. The chain joins TRBV11-1 to TRBJ2-7; D uncertain. This CDR3 is built from 12 residues. V was clipped by 5 bases and J by 6 bases, with 11 bases between them. CDR1 is SGHAT and CDR2 is FQDESV in the germline V gene (reference sequence). Here the CDR3 reads CASSPQNIEQYF. The CDR3 DNA sequence: TGTGCCAGCAGCCCCCAGAATATCGAGCAGTACTTC. The full variable domain, its missing parts supplied by reference TRBV11-1 and TRBJ2-7, is EAEVAQSPRYKITEKSQAVAFWCDPISGHATLYWYRQILGQGPELLVQFQDESVVDDSQLPKDRFSAERLKGVDSTLKIQPAELGDSAMYLCASSPQNIEQYFGPGTRLTVT.

The J gene is TRBJ1-5, the V gene TRBV6-5; D is perhaps TRBD1 (6 bases). In germline, CDR1 is MNHEY, CDR2 SVGAGI. The CDR3 totals 12 residues. V was pared by 8 bases and J by 3 bases, with 8 bases between. The CDR3: CASWDINQPQHF. CDR3 coding DNA: TGTGCCAGCTGGGACATCAATCAGCCCCAGCATTTT.

The chain combines TRBV7-9 with TRBJ1-1, with 9 bases that match TRBD1. Germline CDR1 SEHNR, CDR2 FQNEAQ (reference sequence). This CDR3 comprises 13 residues. The ends lost 6 bases at V and 6 bases at J; junction bases unmatched: 5. In DNA form, the CDR3 reads TGTGCCAGCAGATACGACAGGGGGGCTGAAGCTTTCTTT. It yields the protein CASRYDRGAEAFF.

The V gene is TRBV29-1, the J gene TRBJ2-7; TRBD1 matches 7 bases. The CDR3 is 14 amino acids. J gave up 3 bases and V 2 bases, and 7 bases lay outside the gene matches. The V gene's germline CDR1 is SQVTM and CDR2 ANQGSEA. Here the CDR3 DNA reads TGCAGCGTTGAACGAGGGGACAGATACTACGAGCAGTACTTC. It is translated as CSVERGDRYYEQYF.

The rearrangement uses TRBV15 and TRBJ2-1; D perhaps matches TRBD1 (6 bases). Trimming took 5 bases from V and 3 from J, leaving 8 bases between them. The CDR3 has 13 amino acids. Germline V gene data show CDR1 as LNHNV and CDR2 as YYDKDF (reference sequence). The CDR3 region is CATSQGNYNEQFF. CDR3 in DNA: TGTGCCACCAGCCAGGGGAACTACAATGAGCAGTTCTTC.

CDR3 sequence (DNA): TGTGCCAGCAGCCAAGCAGGGGGCTTAAGGGGCTACACCTTC. This gives the protein CASSQAGGLRGYTF. The chain joins TRBV28 to TRBJ1-2, with 8 bases matching TRBD1. V shed 6 bases, J shed 8 bases, and the junction held 11 bases outside the gene matches. This CDR3 contains 14 residues. Germline V gene sequence: CDR1 MDHEN, CDR2 SYDVKM.

The chain carries TRBV6-5 and TRBJ2-2; D possibly corresponds to TRBD1 (6 bases). The germline gives CDR1 MNHEY, CDR2 SVGAGI. The CDR3 has 15 residues. Trimming pared 4 bases from V and 2 bases from J, leaving 11 bases between. The DNA for the CDR3 is TGTGCCAGCAGTTGGGTCGGGACAAACACCGGGGAGCTGTTTTTT. Translation gives CASSWVGTNTGELFF.

The CDR3, as DNA: TGTGCCAGCAGTGGTCCCTACGGACAAGAGACTGAAGCTTTCTTT. It yields the protein CASSGPYGQETEAFF. The rearrangement links TRBV6-1 to TRBJ1-1, with D possibly TRBD1 on 5 matching bases. Germline lookup yields CDR1 MNHNS and CDR2 SASEGT. This CDR3 region has 15 residues. Trimming shortened V by 4 bases and J by 5 bases, and 17 bases separated the two germline ends.

V is TRBV10-2 and J is TRBJ1-6; no definite D call. Germline loops: CDR1 WSHSY, CDR2 SAAADI. Trimming pared 3 bases from V and 6 bases from J, leaving 9 bases between. This CDR3 region has 14 residues. The CDR3 DNA follows: TGCGCCAGCAGTGACAGATCTTCTAATTCACCCCTCCACTTT. Translated, it gives CASSDRSSNSPLHF.

CDR3 nucleotides: TGTGCCAGCAGCGTAGGGAGGACCTCCTACGAGCAGTACTTC. It is translated as CASSVGRTSYEQYF. The chain recombines TRBV9 with TRBJ2-7; TRBD2 is a possible D gene (5 bases). Germline V lookup: CDR1 SGDLS, CDR2 YYNGEE. This CDR3 is built from 14 residues. Trimming shortened V by 0 bases and J by 0 bases, and 7 bases separated the two germline ends.

V is TRBV29-1 and J is TRBJ2-7; D unresolved. Looked up from germline, CDR1 is SQVTM and CDR2 is ANQGSEA. The V end was cut by 1 base, the J end by 6 bases, with 7 bases between. The CDR3 is 11 residues long. CDR3 loop: CSVEVGSEQYF. The DNA of the CDR3 is TGCAGCGTTGAAGTTGGCAGCGAGCAGTACTTC.

This clone was recorded once. The V gene is TRBV6-4, the J gene TRBJ2-1; 10 bases fit TRBD2. The CDR3 is made up of 13 amino acids. Germline values: CDR1 MRHNA, CDR2 SNTAGT. With V trimmed by 6 bases and J by 9 bases, 5 bases remained unmatched. This CDR3 is CASSASGSGEQFF. Written as DNA, the CDR3 is TGTGCCAGCAGCGCTAGCGGGAGCGGTGAGCAGTTCTTC.

The rearrangement joins TRBV5-1 to TRBJ2-7; 9 nucleotides match TRBD1. Germline-derived CDR1 and CDR2 are SGHRS and YFSETQ. This CDR3 comprises 15 residues. With 7 bases clipped from V and 2 bases from J, the junction kept 10 bases outside the gene matches. The CDR3 coding sequence is TGCGCCAGCCGGAAATGGACAGGGGAGGCCTACGAGCAGTACTTC. Amino acid sequence: CASRKWTGEAYEQYF.

The chain uses TRBV5-1 and TRBJ2-3, with 7 bases aligning to TRBD2. This CDR3 comprises 14 residues. V gave up 3 bases and J gave up 5 bases; unmatched junction bases: 6. The germline CDR1 and CDR2 sequences are SGHRS and YFSETQ. The CDR3 loop reads CASSYGLGVDTQYF. CDR3 in DNA: TGCGCCAGCAGCTATGGACTAGGGGTAGATACGCAGTATTTT.

The chain carries TRBV7-8 and TRBJ2-5; 8 bases map to TRBD2. V was clipped by 0 bases and J by 5 bases; unmatched bases: 5. This CDR3 region has 15 residues. Germline-derived CDR1 and CDR2 are SGHVS and FQNEAQ. Here the CDR3 DNA reads TGTGCCAGCAGCTTAGCTAGCGGGAATAGGGAGACCCAGTACTTC. Translating it yields CASSLASGNRETQYF.

The chain employs TRBV7-8 and TRBJ2-3; TRBD1 aligns across 7 bases. In germline, CDR1 is SGHVS, CDR2 FQNEAQ. This CDR3 is built from 15 residues. After removal of 5 bases from V and 2 bases from J, the junction contained 7 bases not matched to a gene. CDR3 sequence: CASSPQGRFTDTQYF. CDR3 sequence (DNA): TGTGCCAGCAGCCCACAGGGGCGATTCACAGATACGCAGTATTTT.

The chain recombines TRBV5-4 with TRBJ2-3, with TRBD2 identical over 9 bases. In germline, CDR1 is SGHNT, CDR2 YYREEE (reference sequence). The ends lost 4 bases at V and 1 base at J; junction bases unmatched: 7. CDR3 length: 16 residues. In nucleotides, the CDR3 is TGTGCCAGCAGCCGCGGGGGGGGCAGTGGCACAGATACGCAGTATTTT. Translation: CASSRGGGSGTDTQYF.